The sequence of this TCR beta chain was determined in a study of vaccination and CD4 T cells after COVID-19. Germline V gene lookup returns CDR1 MNHEY and CDR2 SMNVEV (reference sequence). The CDR3 consists of 15 residues. Trimming removed 0 bases from V and 5 bases from J, with 14 bases in between. As regards this clonotype: Its specificity is unknown.

Sequenced with the Oncomine TCR Beta short-read assay was DNA taken from cultured CD4+ T cells. TCRdb reprocessed the PCR reads with MiXCR, giving one entry per CDR3 protein. The sample lists under 20,000 distinct CDR3 sequences, roughly 50% occurring once. Sample treatment: approximately nine-day PBMC culture with coronavirus spike peptide pools or control peptides (ViraFEST assay). Half the medium was replaced with fresh IL-2 medium on days 3 and 7. The sequencing sample was made of CD4+ T cells from blood, cultured in vitro. The sequence derives from a human donor who had recovered from COVID-19. The chain recombines TRBV27 with TRBJ2-7; D unresolved. For the CDR3, the DNA is TGTGCCAGCAGTTTATCATGGCAGGTTAGAAACGAGCAGTACTTC. It encodes CASSLSWQVRNEQYF.